In this sample, the clone carrying this T cell receptor beta chain turned up a few times. V was pared by 0 bases and J by 8 bases, with 11 bases of the junction left unmatched. Germline assignment: CDR1 SGDLS and CDR2 YYNGEE. CDR3 length equals 16 residues. This specimen belongs to a study of shared clonotypes between healthy human individuals. Here immunoSEQ multiplex PCR was the method, and the copy in TCRdb shows in-frame clones only, minus some. Of about 340,000 clones listed, less than 85% are singletons. The clonotype comes from a man aged 25-45 years in good health. The source material was memory CD4+ T cells sorted from blood. Subset: CD45RA-negative fraction. The genes are TRBV9 and TRBJ1-1; TRBD1 matches 9 bases. The CDR3 loop reads CASSVEGQGPLLEAFF. The CDR3 DNA reads as TGTGCCAGCAGCGTAGAAGGACAGGGGCCGTTGTTGGAAGCTTTCTTT.